Included here is one T cell receptor (beta chain) sequence, with context. Its matching antigen is unknown. Germline V gene sequence: CDR1 GTSNPN, CDR2 SVGIG (reference sequence). With 4 bases clipped from V and 0 bases from J, the junction kept 12 bases outside the gene matches. The length of the CDR3 is 16 residues. The definition of stable Graves' hyperthyroidism was no ophthalmopathy progression within 18 months. The source of the sample is a study of T cells in Graves' hyperthyroidism and ophthalmopathy. The study, taken as a whole, reports: Peripheral blood also featured most of the thyroid clonotypes expanded above 0.001.

Amplification of TCR beta CDR3 regions was performed using RNA transcripts as template. HTBI primers drove first-round RT-PCR of the TCR CDR3. TCRdb reprocessed the multiplex PCR reads via MiXCR and lists one record per CDR3 protein. This sample has some 620,000 distinct CDR3 sequences, with 15% to 20% found just once. V usage is TRBV30 and J usage is TRBJ2-7; 7 bases are a match to TRBD1. The source material was blood. This TCR came from a woman under 40 with Graves' hyperthyroidism. CDR3 nucleotides: TGTGCCTGGAATGAACCGGGACAGCTTAGCTCCTACGAGCAGTACTTC. This translates into CAWNEPGQLSSYEQYF.